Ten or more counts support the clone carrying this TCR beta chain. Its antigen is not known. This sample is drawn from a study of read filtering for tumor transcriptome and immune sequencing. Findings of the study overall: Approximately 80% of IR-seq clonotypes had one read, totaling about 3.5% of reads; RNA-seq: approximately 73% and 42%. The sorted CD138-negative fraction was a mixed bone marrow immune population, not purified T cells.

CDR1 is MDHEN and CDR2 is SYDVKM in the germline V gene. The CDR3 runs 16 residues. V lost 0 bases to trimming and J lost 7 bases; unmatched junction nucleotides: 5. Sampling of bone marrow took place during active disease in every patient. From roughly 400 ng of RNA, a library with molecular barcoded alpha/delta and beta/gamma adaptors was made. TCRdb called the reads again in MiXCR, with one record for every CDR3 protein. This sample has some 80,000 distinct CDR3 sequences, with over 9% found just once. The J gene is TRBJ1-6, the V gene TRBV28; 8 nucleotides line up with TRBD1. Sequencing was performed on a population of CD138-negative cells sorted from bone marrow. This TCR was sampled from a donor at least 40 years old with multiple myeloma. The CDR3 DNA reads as TGTGCCAGCAGTTTATGGCCTGGACAGGGAAATTCACCCCTCCACTTT. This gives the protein CASSLWPGQGNSPLHF.